One and the same sample provided the 10 T cell receptor beta chains below, sequenced in a study of shared clonotypes between healthy human individuals. Only in-frame clones appear in the TCRdb table, and some are missing; sequencing was by immunoSEQ multiplex PCR. The table lists approximately 500,000 clones, approximately 79% of them singletons, with over 10% in the top ten. Sequencing used PBMCs. The origin of the receptors is a woman aged 40-49 years in good health. Some clones in this sample may be carry-over from other donors' samples.

This chain joins TRBV7-9 and TRBJ1-5; no clear D. V lost 0 bases and J 4 bases, leaving 7 bases between the germline ends. Germline CDR1 and CDR2: SEHNR and FQNEAQ (reference sequence). CDR3 size: 14 residues. CDR3 in DNA: TGTGCCAGCAGCTTAGCGTCAGAGAATCAGCCCCAGCATTTT. It codes for CASSLASENQPQHF.

The V gene is TRBV28, the J gene TRBJ2-5, with D possibly matching TRBD1 (6 bases). Germline V gene data show CDR1 as MDHEN and CDR2 as SYDVKM. V lost 5 bases and J lost 6, with 13 bases in between. The CDR3 length is 13 residues. The CDR3 nucleotides are TGTGCCAGCAGTGGTTCAGGGGAAAAGACCCAGTACTTC. Translated, it gives CASSGSGEKTQYF. Drawing the rest from reference TRBV28 and TRBJ2-5, the complete variable domain is DVKVTQSSRYLVKRTGEKVFLECVQDMDHENMFWYRQDPGLGLRLIYFSYDVKMKEKGDIPEGYSVSREKKERFSLILESASTNQTSMYLCASSGSGEKTQYFGPGTRLLVL.

The gene calls are TRBV4-2 and TRBJ1-1; no clear D gene. Germline V lookup: CDR1 LGHNA, CDR2 YNFKEQ. This CDR3 is 15 amino acids long. Trimming removed 4 bases at V and 0 bases at J, with 12 bases between. The CDR3 sequence: CASSPGPGVNTEAFF. The CDR3 DNA reads TGTGCCAGCAGCCCAGGCCCGGGAGTGAACACTGAAGCTTTCTTT.

The chain carries TRBV19 and TRBJ1-4; D may be TRBD1 (5 bases). V shed 5 bases and J shed 7 bases, with 14 bases lying between them. From germline, CDR1 is LNHDA and CDR2 SQIVND (reference sequence). The CDR3 totals 14 residues. The CDR3 nucleotides are TGTGCCAGTAGTCCGGGGGGGTTCGGTGAAAAACTGTTTTTT. Translated: CASSPGGFGEKLFF.

The chain links TRBV30 to TRBJ1-4; D is undetermined. This CDR3 has 14 amino acids. V was cut by 0 bases and J by 10 bases, with 15 bases left in between. The germline V gene encodes CDR1 GTSNPN and CDR2 SVGIG (reference sequence). The CDR3 here is CAWSVATWSGKLFF. The CDR3 DNA is TGTGCCTGGAGTGTTGCCACCTGGAGCGGAAAACTGTTTTTT.

The rearrangement uses TRBV4-2 and TRBJ1-4; tentatively, D is TRBD1 (5 bases). In germline, CDR1 is LGHNA, CDR2 YNFKEQ. The CDR3 is made up of 15 amino acids. V gave up 2 bases and J gave up 8 bases, with 15 bases separating them. In DNA, the CDR3 is TGTGCCAGCAGCCAATCGACTGGGGACGTAGAAAAACTGTTTTTT. This gives the protein CASSQSTGDVEKLFF.

V and J are TRBV5-4 and TRBJ2-3; TRBD2 matches 8 bases. The CDR3 is 15 residues long. Germline V gives CDR1 SGHNT, CDR2 YYREEE (reference sequence). V lost 4 bases to trimming and J lost 3 bases; unmatched junction nucleotides: 7. The CDR3 is CASSLERERTDTQYF. CDR3 coding DNA: TGTGCCAGCAGCCTGGAGCGGGAGAGAACAGATACGCAGTATTTT.

The chain couples TRBV7-6 to TRBJ1-5, with a tentative D call TRBD1 (5 bases). The CDR3 is 13 amino acids. Trimming stripped 1 base from V and 6 bases from J, with 7 bases between. From germline, CDR1 is SGHVS and CDR2 FNYEAQ. This chain's CDR3 is CASSLGGAQPQHF. CDR3 nucleotide sequence: TGTGCCAGCAGCTTAGGGGGCGCTCAGCCCCAGCATTTT.

V and J are TRBV18 and TRBJ1-1; D is perhaps TRBD1 (5 bases). This CDR3 has 15 amino acids. Per the germline V gene, CDR1 is KGHSH and CDR2 is LQKENI. V was trimmed by 2 bases and J by 1 base, leaving 11 bases between them. Here the CDR3 DNA reads TGTGCCAGCTCACCATCGACAGCCCCGAACACTGAAGCTTTCTTT. This translates into CASSPSTAPNTEAFF.

Regarding this clone: The identical CDR3 is also encoded by other nucleotide sequences in the sample. The rearrangement joins TRBV5-1 to TRBJ2-7; D is unclear. Trimming stripped 0 bases from V and 2 bases from J, with 6 bases between. Germline CDR1 and CDR2: SGHRS and YFSETQ. The CDR3 contains 13 residues. The CDR3 reads CASSLERAYEQYF. In DNA, the CDR3 is TGCGCCAGCAGCTTGGAACGGGCCTACGAGCAGTACTTC.